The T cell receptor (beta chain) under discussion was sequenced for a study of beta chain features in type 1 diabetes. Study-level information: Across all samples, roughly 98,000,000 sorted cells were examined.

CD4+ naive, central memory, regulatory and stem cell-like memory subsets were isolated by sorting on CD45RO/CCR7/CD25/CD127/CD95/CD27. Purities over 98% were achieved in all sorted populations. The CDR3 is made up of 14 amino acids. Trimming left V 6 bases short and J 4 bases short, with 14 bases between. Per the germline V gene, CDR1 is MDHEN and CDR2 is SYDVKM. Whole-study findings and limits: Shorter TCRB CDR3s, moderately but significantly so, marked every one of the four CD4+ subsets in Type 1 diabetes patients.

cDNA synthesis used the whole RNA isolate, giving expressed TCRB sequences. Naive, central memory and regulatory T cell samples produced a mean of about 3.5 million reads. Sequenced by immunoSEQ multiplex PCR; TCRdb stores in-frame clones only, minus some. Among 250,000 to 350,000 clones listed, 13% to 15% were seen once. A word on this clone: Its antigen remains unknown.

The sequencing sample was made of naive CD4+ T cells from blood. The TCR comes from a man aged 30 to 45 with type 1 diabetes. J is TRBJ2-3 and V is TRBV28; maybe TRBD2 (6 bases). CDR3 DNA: TGTGCCAGCAGCAAAAGCGGGTACTCAGATACGCAGTATTTT. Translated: CASSKSGYSDTQYF.